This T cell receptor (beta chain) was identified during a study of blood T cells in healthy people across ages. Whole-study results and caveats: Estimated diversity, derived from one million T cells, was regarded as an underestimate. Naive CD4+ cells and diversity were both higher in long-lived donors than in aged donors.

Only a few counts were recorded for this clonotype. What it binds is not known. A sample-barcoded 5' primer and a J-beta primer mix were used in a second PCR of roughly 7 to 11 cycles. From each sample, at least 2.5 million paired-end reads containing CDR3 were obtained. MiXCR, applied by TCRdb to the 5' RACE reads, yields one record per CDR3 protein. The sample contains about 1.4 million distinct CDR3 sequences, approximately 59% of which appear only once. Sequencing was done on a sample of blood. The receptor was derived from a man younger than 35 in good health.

CDR3 loop: CSVDREEMGGYTF. In DNA, the CDR3 is TGCAGCGTTGACAGGGAGGAGATGGGAGGCTACACCTTC. The chain joins TRBV29-1 to TRBJ1-2; perhaps TRBD1 as D (5 bases). CDR3 length equals 13 residues. With 3 bases removed from V and 8 bases from J, the gap between germline ends came to 16 bases. Germline lookup yields CDR1 SQVTM and CDR2 ANQGSEA.